The source of this T cell receptor (beta chain) is a study of monozygotic twins with inflammatory bowel disease. Study findings and constraints: Fewer shared clonotypes with others were found in IBD patients than in healthy twins, especially with disease activity. Repertoire similarity was not found to differ between concordant and discordant twins, possibly from limited power.

As to this clonotype: Its antigen remains unknown.

Added by template switching were UMIs that each held a 6-nucleotide sample barcode. No DNA is given; TCRdb re-called the 5' RACE reads and lists each CDR3 protein once. The table lists roughly 100,000 distinct CDR3 sequences, with under 2.5% in the top ten. The CDR3 consists of 17 residues. The germline V gene encodes CDR1 MNHEY and CDR2 SVGAGI. Sequenced sample: blood. The genes are TRBV6-5 and TRBJ1-6. This sequence originates from a human donor with ulcerative colitis or Crohn's disease, or a healthy co-twin of an affected twin (not recorded which). The CDR3 here is CASSYPRMRYIDSPLHF.